Listed here are 26 T cell receptor beta chains from one sample, sequenced in a study of untreated major depressive disorder. The table came from immunoSEQ multiplex PCR; TCRdb's copy has only in-frame clones and leaves some out. This sample has about 19,000 clones; roughly 90% occur once, and the top ten carry roughly 0.6%. These receptors have no identified antigens. Study-wide points: Depressed patients' CD4+ T cells carried increased TRBV05-01 (Vbeta 5.1) usage versus control CD4+ T cells.

The source material was CD4+ T cells from PBMCs. The receptor source for this set is a woman between 35 and 50 years old with major depressive disorder.

This sequence joins TRBV6-1 and TRBJ2-7, with a weak D call TRBD1 (6 bases). The CDR3 has 15 amino acids. Trimming left V 6 bases short and J 0 bases short, with 15 bases between. Germline V CDR1 and CDR2: MNHNS, SASEGT. The CDR3 spells CASRAQGFSSYEQYV. CDR3 in DNA: TGTGCCAGCAGGGCACAGGGTTTTAGCTCCTACGAGCAGTACGTC.

This chain's CDR3 is CASSRFGGANVLTF. The CDR3 DNA follows: TGTGCCAGCAGTCGCTTTGGGGGGGCCAACGTCCTGACTTTC. V gene TRBV6-5 combines with J gene TRBJ2-6, with D hard to call. Germline-derived CDR1 and CDR2 are MNHEY and SVGAGI. V was cut by 5 bases and J by 4 bases, with 9 bases left in between. The CDR3 contains 14 residues.

This rearrangement joins TRBV7-9 to TRBJ2-1; 8 bases map to TRBD2. The CDR3 is made up of 14 amino acids. CDR1 is SEHNR, CDR2 FQNEAQ, per germline (reference sequence). The V and J ends lost 1 base and 8 bases, in that order; junction bases with no gene match: 4. The CDR3, as DNA: TGTGCCAGCAGCTTAGGCGGGAGGAACGATGAGCAGTTCTTC. Translating gives CASSLGGRNDEQFF.

This clone came up once. The genes are TRBV5-1 and TRBJ2-3, with D possibly TRBD1 on 6 matching bases. Trimming left V 0 bases short and J 2 bases short, with 13 bases between. This CDR3 region has 16 residues. Germline CDR1 reads SGHRS; CDR2 reads YFSETQ. The DNA for the CDR3 is TGCGCCAGCAGCTTGGGGACAGCCCTGCTCACAGATACGCAGTATTTT. This codes for CASSLGTALLTDTQYF.

As for this clone: A junction boundary mismatches the germline segment, possibly from a read error. The gene calls are TRBV7-7 and TRBJ2-7; 11 bases match TRBD1. The germline CDR1 and CDR2 sequences are SSHAT and FNYEAQ (reference sequence). The CDR3 contains 14 residues. The DNA of the CDR3 is TGTGCTAGCAGCCCGGGACAGGGGGTAGACGAGCAGTACTTC. It specifies CASSPGQGVDEQYF.

This rearrangement joins TRBV10-2 to TRBJ2-3, with D unresolved. Per germline, CDR1 WSHSY and CDR2 SAAADI. The germline V and J ends were trimmed by 1 base and 4 bases, with 12 bases remaining between them. The CDR3 covers 15 residues. The CDR3 region is CASSEFGERPDTQYF. CDR3 DNA: TGCGCCAGCAGTGAGTTTGGCGAGAGACCAGATACGCAGTATTTT.

The chain carries TRBV29-1 and TRBJ1-2; tentatively, D is TRBD1 (6 bases). The germline V gene encodes CDR1 SQVTM and CDR2 ANQGSEA. The CDR3 totals 13 residues. V was shortened by 4 bases and J by 2 bases, with 11 bases between the two germline ends. Here the CDR3 reads CSVVLGGNYGYTF. The CDR3, as DNA: TGCAGCGTTGTATTGGGGGGCAACTATGGCTACACCTTC.

The gene calls are TRBV5-1 and TRBJ2-1; possibly TRBD2 for D (6 bases). The CDR3 runs 14 residues. Trimming shortened V by 7 bases and J by 5 bases, and 16 bases separated the two germline ends. Germline-derived CDR1 and CDR2 are SGHRS and YFSETQ. CDR3 residues: CASGPFGGNNEQFF. DNA of the CDR3: TGCGCCAGCGGGCCTTTTGGGGGGAACAATGAGCAGTTCTTC.

The chain recombines TRBV28 with TRBJ1-1; D is ambiguous. The ends were cut back, 7 bases at V and 3 bases at J, with 12 bases in the middle. This CDR3 has 13 amino acids. Looked up from germline, CDR1 is MDHEN and CDR2 is SYDVKM. The CDR3: CASNLGGYTEAFF. Here the CDR3 DNA reads TGTGCCAGCAACCTGGGAGGATACACTGAAGCTTTCTTT.

The V and J genes are TRBV7-9 and TRBJ2-5, with D maybe TRBD2 (5 bases). This CDR3 region has 11 residues. V lost 5 bases, J lost 10 bases, and 11 bases lay in between. Germline V gives CDR1 SEHNR, CDR2 FQNEAQ (reference sequence). Here the CDR3 DNA reads TGTGCCAGCAGCCCTCAACTAGTCCAGTACTTC. Encoded protein: CASSPQLVQYF.

CDR3 loop: CASSQDGNQPQHF. CDR3 sequence (DNA): TGCGCCAGCAGCCAAGATGGTAATCAGCCCCAGCATTTT. V is TRBV4-1 and J is TRBJ1-5; D is unresolved. In germline, CDR1 is MGHRA, CDR2 YSYEKL. This CDR3 contains 13 residues. V lost 0 bases to trimming and J lost 4 bases, with 4 bases between them.

V usage is TRBV19 and J usage is TRBJ2-3, with 8 bases that match TRBD2. Germline loops: CDR1 LNHDA, CDR2 SQIVND (reference sequence). The CDR3 runs to 15 residues. The V and J ends lost 2 bases and 1 base, in that order; junction bases with no gene match: 2. The DNA of the CDR3 is TGTGCCAGTAGTATACGGCGGGGGGGCACAGATACGCAGTATTTT. It is translated as CASSIRRGGTDTQYF.

The rearrangement uses TRBV10-1 and TRBJ2-5; 8 bases agree with TRBD1. V lost 6 bases and J lost 5; bases outside the gene matches: 8. This CDR3 is 14 amino acids long. From germline, CDR1 is WNHNN and CDR2 SYGVQD (reference sequence). CDR3 coding DNA: TGCGCCAGCAGCTCCGGACAGGGCGGGGAGACCCAGTACTTC. Translated, it gives CASSSGQGGETQYF.

The CDR3 coding sequence is TGCGCCAGCAGCCCATCCCCTGGGACTGAAGCTTTCTTT. This translates into CASSPSPGTEAFF. The chain is built from TRBV4-1 and TRBJ1-1, with D uncertain. The CDR3 loop spans 13 amino acids. The V gene lost 4 bases and the J gene lost 5 bases, with 11 bases spanning the gap. In germline, CDR1 is MGHRA, CDR2 YSYEKL.

This chain links TRBV7-9 with TRBJ1-1; D remains ambiguous. The CDR3 consists of 13 residues. Looked up from germline, CDR1 is SEHNR and CDR2 is FQNEAQ (reference sequence). V was trimmed by 1 base and J by 4 bases, leaving 7 bases between them. Here the CDR3 reads CASSLVGPTEAFF. CDR3 DNA sequence: TGTGCCAGCAGCTTAGTAGGGCCCACTGAAGCTTTCTTT.

This clone was counted once. V usage is TRBV15 and J usage is TRBJ1-2; D is ambiguous. The germline CDR1 and CDR2 sequences are LNHNV and YYDKDF (reference sequence). The V gene lost 0 bases and the J gene lost 2 bases, with 13 bases spanning the gap. CDR3 length: 16 residues. CDR3 sequence: CATSRDTGDMNYGYTF. CDR3 nucleotides: TGTGCCACCAGCAGAGATACGGGAGATATGAACTATGGCTACACCTTC.

The rearrangement joins TRBV4-2 to TRBJ2-3, with 8 positions matching TRBD2. The V segment lost 0 bases and the J segment 3 bases; nucleotides outside the gene matches: 11. The CDR3 consists of 18 residues. Germline lookup yields CDR1 LGHNA and CDR2 YNFKEQ. In nucleotides, the CDR3 is TGTGCCAGCAGCCAAGATCGGCGGGGTAGCGGGACAACAGATACGCAGTATTTT. Amino acids: CASSQDRRGSGTTDTQYF.

This chain joins TRBV27 and TRBJ1-3; 7 positions match TRBD1. The V gene end was trimmed by 6 bases and the J gene end by 3 bases; junction bases not matched to a gene: 2. CDR1 and CDR2 (germline): MNHEY, SMNVEV (reference sequence). The CDR3 has 13 residues. Here the CDR3 reads CASRQGHGNTIYF. CDR3 in DNA: TGTGCCAGCAGACAGGGGCATGGAAACACCATATATTTT.

This clone was counted between two and nine times. The V gene is TRBV5-8, the J gene TRBJ2-7; 7 bases agree with TRBD1. Looked up from germline, CDR1 is SGHTS and CDR2 is YDEGEE. Trimming took 0 bases from V and 3 from J; bases not matched to a gene: 3. The CDR3 is 14 amino acids. This CDR3 reads CASSLGQGLYEQYF. The CDR3 nucleotides are TGTGCCAGCAGCTTGGGACAGGGTCTCTACGAGCAGTACTTC.

This rearrangement joins TRBV7-2 to TRBJ2-2, with D unresolved. Trimming took 1 base from V and 4 from J, leaving 4 bases between them. The CDR3 loop spans 13 amino acids. Germline values: CDR1 SGHTA, CDR2 FQGNSA. The CDR3 DNA reads TGTGCCAGCAGCTTAGACCCCACCGGGGAGCTGTTTTTT. This codes for CASSLDPTGELFF.

This sequence joins TRBV15 and TRBJ1-1; D is ambiguous. CDR1 and CDR2 from the germline V gene are LNHNV and YYDKDF (reference sequence). V was shortened by 0 bases and J by 4 bases, with 0 bases between the two germline ends. The length of the CDR3 is 11 residues. CDR3 sequence: CATSRDTEAFF. The CDR3, as DNA: TGTGCCACCAGCAGAGACACTGAAGCTTTCTTT. The full variable domain, with the rest looked up from reference TRBV15 and TRBJ1-1, is DAMVIQNPRYQVTQFGKPVTLSCSQTLNHNVMYWYQQKSSQAPKLLFHYYDKDFNNEADTPDNFQSRRPNTSFCFLDIRSPGLGDTAMYLCATSRDTEAFFGQGTRLTVV.

This clone has only one observation. The V gene is TRBV18, the J gene TRBJ2-5; D is undetermined. The CDR3 sequence is 11 residues long. Trimming left V 2 bases short and J 4 bases short, with 2 bases between. The V gene's germline CDR1 is KGHSH and CDR2 LQKENI. The CDR3 DNA is TGTGCCAGCTCACCAGGAGAGACCCAGTACTTC. This gives the protein CASSPGETQYF.

The J gene is TRBJ2-1, the V gene TRBV6-6, with D possibly being TRBD1 or TRBD2 (6 bases each). Trimming removed 6 bases at V and 9 bases at J, with 12 bases between. Germline assignment: CDR1 MNHNY and CDR2 SVGAGI (reference sequence). The CDR3 is 12 amino acids. The CDR3 nucleotides read TGTGCCAGCAGCTACAGGGAGGCTGAGCAGTTCTTC. Translation: CASSYREAEQFF.

The chain uses TRBV19 and TRBJ1-1; D remains unclear. The V end was cut by 5 bases, the J end by 4 bases, with 17 bases between. CDR3 length: 15 residues. Germline-derived CDR1 and CDR2 are LNHDA and SQIVND (reference sequence). The CDR3 spells CASSPRLVRVTEAFF. In DNA form, the CDR3 reads TGTGCCAGTAGTCCCCGGTTGGTTCGAGTCACTGAAGCTTTCTTT.

The V and J genes are TRBV7-6 and TRBJ2-1, with D possibly matching TRBD2 (6 bases). Germline values: CDR1 SGHVS, CDR2 FNYEAQ. This CDR3 is 11 amino acids long. Deletions cut 10 bases from V and 13 bases from J, with 17 bases between. DNA for the CDR3: TGTGCCACCTCCTCCGGGACTCTTCAGTTCTTC. Translating it yields CATSSGTLQFF.

The V call is TRBV30, the J call TRBJ1-5; 8 bases agree with TRBD1. This CDR3 has 17 residues. The trim removed 1 base at V and 0 bases at J, leaving 8 bases unmatched. Per germline, CDR1 GTSNPN and CDR2 SVGIG (reference sequence). CDR3: CAWSDTSGQGSNQPQHF. Here the CDR3 DNA reads TGTGCCTGGAGTGACACTTCCGGACAGGGTAGCAATCAGCCCCAGCATTTT.